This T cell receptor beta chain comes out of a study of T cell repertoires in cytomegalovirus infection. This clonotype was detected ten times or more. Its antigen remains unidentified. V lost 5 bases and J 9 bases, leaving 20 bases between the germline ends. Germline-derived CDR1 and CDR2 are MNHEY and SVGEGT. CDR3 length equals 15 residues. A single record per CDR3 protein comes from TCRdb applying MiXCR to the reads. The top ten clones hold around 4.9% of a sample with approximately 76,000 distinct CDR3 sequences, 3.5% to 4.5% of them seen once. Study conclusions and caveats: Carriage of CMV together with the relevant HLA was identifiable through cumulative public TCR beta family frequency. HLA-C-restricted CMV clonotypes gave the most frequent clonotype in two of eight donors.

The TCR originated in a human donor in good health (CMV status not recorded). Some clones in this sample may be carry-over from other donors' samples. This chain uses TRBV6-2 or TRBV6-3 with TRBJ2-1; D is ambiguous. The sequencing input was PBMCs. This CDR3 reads CASSTNRPPRAEQFF. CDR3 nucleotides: TGTGCCAGCAGTACCAACAGACCACCAAGGGCTGAGCAGTTCTTC.